This T cell receptor (beta chain) was sequenced during a study of T cell responses to AZD1222 COVID-19 vaccine. The sample holds a few counts of this clone. Repertoires were generated with immunoSEQ multiplex PCR, while TCRdb's copy carries only in-frame clones and drops some. Among 130,000 or so clones listed, about 88% were seen once. This CDR3 comprises 13 residues. V lost 2 bases, J lost 3 bases, and 7 bases lay in between. The germline CDR1 and CDR2 sequences are MDHEN and SYDVKM. The sequence came from an adult who received the AZD1222 COVID-19 vaccine. The sample consisted of peripheral blood, taken 28 days after the second AZD1222 dose. This chain connects TRBV28 to TRBJ1-2, with D tentatively TRBD1 (5 bases). The CDR3, as DNA: TGTGCCAGCAGTTTAAGGGGTGACTATGGCTACACCTTC. Amino acids: CASSLRGDYGYTF.